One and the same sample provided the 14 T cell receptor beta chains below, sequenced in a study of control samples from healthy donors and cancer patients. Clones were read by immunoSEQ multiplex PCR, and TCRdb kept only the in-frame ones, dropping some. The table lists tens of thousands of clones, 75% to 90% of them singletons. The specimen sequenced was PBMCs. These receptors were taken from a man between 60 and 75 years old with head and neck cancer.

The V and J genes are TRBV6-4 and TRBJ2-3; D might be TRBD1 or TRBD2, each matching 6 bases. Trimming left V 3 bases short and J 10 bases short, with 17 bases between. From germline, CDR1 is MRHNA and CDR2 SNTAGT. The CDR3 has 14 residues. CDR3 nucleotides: TGTGCCAGCAGTGAAAACTACGGGGGCGGTGCGCAGTATTTT. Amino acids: CASSENYGGGAQYF.

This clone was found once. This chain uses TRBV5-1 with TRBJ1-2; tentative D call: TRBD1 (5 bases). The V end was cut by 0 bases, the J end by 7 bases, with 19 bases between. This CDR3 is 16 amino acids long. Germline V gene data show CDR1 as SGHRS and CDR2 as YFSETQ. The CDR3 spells CASSLGQGELSGGYTF. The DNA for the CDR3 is TGCGCCAGCAGCTTGGGGCAGGGAGAATTATCTGGTGGCTACACCTTC.

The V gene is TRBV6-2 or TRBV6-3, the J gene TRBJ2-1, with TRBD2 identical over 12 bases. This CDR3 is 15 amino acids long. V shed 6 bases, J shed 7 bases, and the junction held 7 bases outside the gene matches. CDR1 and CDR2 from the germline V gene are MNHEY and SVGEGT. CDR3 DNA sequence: TGTGCCAGCAGCCTTGTGACTAGCGGGGGTAATGAGCAGTTCTTC. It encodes CASSLVTSGGNEQFF.

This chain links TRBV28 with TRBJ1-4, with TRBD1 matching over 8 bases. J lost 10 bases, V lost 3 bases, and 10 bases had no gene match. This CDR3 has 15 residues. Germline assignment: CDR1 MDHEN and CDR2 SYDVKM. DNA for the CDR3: TGTGCCAGCAGTTTGGCAGGGGGCCCGAACGGAAAACTGTTTTTT. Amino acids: CASSLAGGPNGKLFF.

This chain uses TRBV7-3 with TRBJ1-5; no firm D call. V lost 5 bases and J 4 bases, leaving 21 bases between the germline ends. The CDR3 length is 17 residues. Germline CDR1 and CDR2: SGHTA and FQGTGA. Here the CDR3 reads CASSPREGIYENQPQHF. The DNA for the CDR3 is TGTGCCAGCAGCCCTCGGGAAGGGATTTATGAGAATCAGCCCCAGCATTTT.

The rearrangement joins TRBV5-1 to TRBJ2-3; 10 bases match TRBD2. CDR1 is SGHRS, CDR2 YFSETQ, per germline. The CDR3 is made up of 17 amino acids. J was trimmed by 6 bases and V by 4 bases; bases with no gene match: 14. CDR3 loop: CASSGSGTSVPGDTQYF. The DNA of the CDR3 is TGCGCCAGCAGCGGTTCCGGGACTAGCGTACCTGGGGATACGCAGTATTTT.

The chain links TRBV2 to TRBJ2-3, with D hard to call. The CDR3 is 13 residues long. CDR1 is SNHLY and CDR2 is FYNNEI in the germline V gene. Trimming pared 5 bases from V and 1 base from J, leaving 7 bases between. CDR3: CASSLEGTDTQYF. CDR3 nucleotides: TGTGCCAGCAGTCTAGAAGGCACAGATACGCAGTATTTT.

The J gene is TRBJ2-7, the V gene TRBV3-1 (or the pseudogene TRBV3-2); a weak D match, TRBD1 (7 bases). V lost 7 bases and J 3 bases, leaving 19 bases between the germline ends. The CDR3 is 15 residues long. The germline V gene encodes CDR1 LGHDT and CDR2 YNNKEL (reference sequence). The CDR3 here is CASKQNRGLYYEQYF. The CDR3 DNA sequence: TGTGCCAGCAAGCAAAACAGGGGACTGTACTACGAGCAGTACTTC.

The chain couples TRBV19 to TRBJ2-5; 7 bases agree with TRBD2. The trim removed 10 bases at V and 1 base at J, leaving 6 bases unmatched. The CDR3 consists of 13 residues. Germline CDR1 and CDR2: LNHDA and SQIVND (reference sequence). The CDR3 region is CATSWGGQETQYF. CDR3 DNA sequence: TGTGCCACGTCGTGGGGGGGCCAAGAGACCCAGTACTTC.

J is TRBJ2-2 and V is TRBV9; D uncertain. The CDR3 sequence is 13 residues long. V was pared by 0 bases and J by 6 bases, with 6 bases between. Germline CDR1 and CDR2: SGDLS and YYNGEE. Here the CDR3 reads CASSVDWAGELFF. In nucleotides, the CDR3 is TGTGCCAGCAGCGTAGATTGGGCCGGGGAGCTGTTTTTT.

CDR3 in DNA: TGTGCCAGTAGTATACGTGGACAGCCGAACTTCGCTTTCTTT. Amino acid sequence: CASSIRGQPNFAFF. The chain carries TRBV19 and TRBJ1-1, with D possibly matching TRBD1 (6 bases). Germline CDR1 reads LNHDA; CDR2 reads SQIVND (reference sequence). This CDR3 is 14 amino acids long. Trimming shortened V by 2 bases and J by 11 bases, and 18 bases separated the two germline ends. The complete variable domain, with remaining parts taken from reference TRBV19 and TRBJ1-1, reads DGGITQSPKYLFRKEGQNVTLSCEQNLNHDAMYWYRQDPGQGLRLIYYSQIVNDFQKGDIAEGYSVSREKKESFPLTVTSAQKNPTAFYLCASSIRGQPNFAFFGQGTRLTVV.

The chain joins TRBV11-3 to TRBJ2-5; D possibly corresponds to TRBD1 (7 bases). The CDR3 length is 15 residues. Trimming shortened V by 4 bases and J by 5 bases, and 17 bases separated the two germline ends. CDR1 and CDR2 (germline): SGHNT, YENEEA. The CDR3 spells CASSYGTAAGETQYF. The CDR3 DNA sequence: TGTGCCAGCAGCTACGGGACAGCGGCGGGGGAGACCCAGTACTTC.

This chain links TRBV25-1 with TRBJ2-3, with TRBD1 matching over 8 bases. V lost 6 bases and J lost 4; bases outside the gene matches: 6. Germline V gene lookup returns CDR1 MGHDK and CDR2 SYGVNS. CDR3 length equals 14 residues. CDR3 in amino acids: CASSRTGPPDTQYF. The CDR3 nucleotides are TGTGCCAGCAGCCGGACAGGGCCCCCAGATACGCAGTATTTT.

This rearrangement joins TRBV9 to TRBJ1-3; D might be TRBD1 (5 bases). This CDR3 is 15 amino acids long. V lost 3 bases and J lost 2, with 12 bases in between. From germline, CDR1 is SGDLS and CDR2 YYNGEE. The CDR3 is CASSAGHLTGNTIYF. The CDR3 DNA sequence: TGTGCCAGCAGCGCCGGACACTTAACTGGAAACACCATATATTTT.